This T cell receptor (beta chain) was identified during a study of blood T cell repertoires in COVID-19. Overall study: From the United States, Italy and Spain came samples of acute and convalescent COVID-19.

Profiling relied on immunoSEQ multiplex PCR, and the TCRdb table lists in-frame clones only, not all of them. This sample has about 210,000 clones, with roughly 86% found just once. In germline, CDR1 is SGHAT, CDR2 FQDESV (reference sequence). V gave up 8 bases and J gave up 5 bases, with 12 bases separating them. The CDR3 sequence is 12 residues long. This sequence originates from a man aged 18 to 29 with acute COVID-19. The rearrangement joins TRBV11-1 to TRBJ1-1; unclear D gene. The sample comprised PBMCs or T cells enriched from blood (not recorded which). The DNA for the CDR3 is TGTGCCAGCCGGGTAGGTGGGACTGAAGCTTTCTTT. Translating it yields CASRVGGTEAFF.